The 25 T cell receptor beta chains given below trace back to one sample, sequenced in a study of T cell responses to AZD1222 COVID-19 vaccine. Libraries were prepared by immunoSEQ multiplex PCR; TCRdb keeps only in-frame clonotypes and omits some of them. The table lists approximately 180,000 clones, about 91% of them singletons. The sample in question was peripheral blood, obtained on day 0 of AZD1222 vaccination. The receptors were sampled from an adult in good health.

The gene calls are TRBV6-5 and TRBJ2-3; 7 nucleotides match TRBD1. The ends lost 11 bases at V and 4 bases at J; junction bases unmatched: 12. Germline CDR1 is MNHEY and CDR2 is SVGAGI. CDR3 length equals 14 residues. The CDR3 coding sequence is TGTGCCTTGGGGGAAGGGGGCGGCTCAGATACGCAGTATTTT. Translation gives CALGEGGGSDTQYF.

This clone was observed once. The CDR3 DNA is TGTGCCAGCAGCTTTGTACTTAGGACTAGCAACGAGCAGTACTTC. As protein: CASSFVLRTSNEQYF. This chain connects TRBV5-5 to TRBJ2-7, with 8 nucleotides matching TRBD2. V was clipped by 2 bases and J by 5 bases; unmatched bases: 9. The CDR3 is 15 amino acids. The germline CDR1 and CDR2 sequences are SGHKS and YYEKEE (reference sequence).

The count of this clone is one. The genes are TRBV11-1 and TRBJ2-7; 11 positions agree with TRBD1. The CDR3 spans 16 residues. CDR1 and CDR2 (germline): SGHAT, FQDESV (reference sequence). Trimming cost V 5 bases and J 3 bases; bases outside gene matches: 9. CDR3 protein: CASSLGPGTGGYEQYF. CDR3 DNA: TGTGCCAGCAGCCTCGGTCCCGGGACAGGGGGCTACGAGCAGTACTTC.

The J gene is TRBJ1-6, the V gene TRBV7-3, with a tentative D call TRBD1 (6 bases). The CDR3 extends over 14 amino acids. Deletions cut 5 bases from V and 10 bases from J, with 15 bases between. The V gene's germline CDR1 is SGHTA and CDR2 FQGTGA. The CDR3 DNA reads as TGTGCCAGCAGCGTGGACAGAGGGGTGTCACCCCTCCACTTT. The encoded protein is CASSVDRGVSPLHF.

This clone showed up just once. This CDR3 reads CAFGQGASQPQHF. For the CDR3, the DNA is TGTGCCTTCGGACAGGGGGCATCTCAGCCCCAGCATTTT. The J gene is TRBJ1-5, the V gene TRBV30; 11 bases line up with TRBD1. Germline V CDR1 and CDR2: GTSNPN, SVGIG (reference sequence). V was clipped by 7 bases and J by 6 bases; unmatched bases: 5. The CDR3 contains 13 residues.

The chain is built from TRBV25-1 and TRBJ1-6; D perhaps matches TRBD1 (5 bases). Germline V CDR1 and CDR2: MGHDK, SYGVNS. This CDR3 is 16 amino acids long. Trimming took 4 bases from V and 6 from J, leaving 16 bases between them. CDR3 DNA sequence: TGTGCCAGCAGTGGGTGGGGCGGGGTAGTTAATTCACCCCTCCACTTT. It codes for CASSGWGGVVNSPLHF.

This clone was counted a few times. The chain joins TRBV30 to TRBJ2-1, with unresolved D. The CDR3 totals 11 residues. V was shortened by 4 bases and J by 6 bases, with 7 bases between the two germline ends. Germline V gives CDR1 GTSNPN, CDR2 SVGIG (reference sequence). CDR3 region: CAWTSGNEQFF. The DNA for the CDR3 is TGTGCCTGGACCTCAGGCAATGAGCAGTTCTTC.

The V call is TRBV11-3, the J call TRBJ2-3, with 10 bases lining up with TRBD1. With V trimmed by 4 bases and J by 4 bases, 8 bases remained unmatched. The CDR3 is 16 amino acids. Germline V gene lookup returns CDR1 SGHNT and CDR2 YENEEA. CDR3 DNA: TGTGCCAGCAGCTCACAACCGGGACAGGGGTCAGATACGCAGTATTTT. It is translated as CASSSQPGQGSDTQYF.

The gene calls are TRBV19 and TRBJ1-2, with 7 bases that match TRBD1. Germline CDR1 reads LNHDA; CDR2 reads SQIVND (reference sequence). The CDR3 covers 15 residues. V was pared by 6 bases and J by 4 bases, with 11 bases of the junction left unmatched. CDR3 bases: TGTGCCAGTAGCCCTAATGGACAGGCTATCTATGGCTACACCTTC. Protein sequence: CASSPNGQAIYGYTF.

The count of this clone is one. The rearrangement uses TRBV19 and TRBJ2-1; D possibly matches TRBD1 or TRBD2 (6 bases each). V lost 1 base and J lost 2, with 9 bases in between. Germline V CDR1 and CDR2: LNHDA, SQIVND (reference sequence). The CDR3 consists of 15 residues. The chain's CDR3 is CASSIGGAPYNEQFF. CDR3 DNA sequence: TGTGCCAGTAGTATAGGGGGGGCACCCTACAATGAGCAGTTCTTC.

The V gene is TRBV29-1, the J gene TRBJ1-2; 9 bases line up with TRBD1. The CDR3 runs 12 residues. Germline trimming cut 8 bases from V and 8 bases from J; bases unmatched to any gene: 9. Germline-derived CDR1 and CDR2 are SQVTM and ANQGSEA. The CDR3 loop reads CSTRDRVRGYTF. Written as DNA, the CDR3 is TGCAGCACTCGGGACAGGGTACGGGGCTACACCTTC. Using reference TRBV29-1 and TRBJ1-2 for the parts outside the CDR3, the full variable domain is SAVISQKPSRDICQRGTSLTIQCQVDSQVTMMFWYRQQPGQSLTLIATANQGSEATYESGFVIDKFPISRPNLTFSTLTVSNMSPEDSSIYLCSTRDRVRGYTFGSGTRLTVV.

This chain links TRBV6-2 or TRBV6-3 with TRBJ1-4; 10 nucleotides match TRBD1. CDR1 MNHEY and CDR2 SVGEGT come from the germline V gene. J was trimmed by 8 bases and V by 4 bases; bases with no gene match: 4. This CDR3 spans 14 amino acids. The CDR3 here is CASSSPGQGEKLFF. CDR3 DNA sequence: TGTGCCAGCAGTTCCCCGGGACAGGGGGAAAAACTGTTTTTT.

Here the CDR3 reads CASSSGSNQPQHF. CDR3 nucleotides: TGTGCCAGCAGTTCAGGGAGCAATCAGCCCCAGCATTTT. This rearrangement joins TRBV6-6 to TRBJ1-5; a possible D gene is TRBD1 (5 bases). In germline, CDR1 is MNHNY, CDR2 SVGAGI (reference sequence). The V end lost 4 bases, the J end lost 1 base, and 5 bases lay between the germline ends. CDR3 length: 13 residues.

J is TRBJ2-6 and V is TRBV4-2, with a tentative D call TRBD1 (6 bases). CDR1 is LGHNA, CDR2 YNFKEQ, per germline. The CDR3 length is 16 residues. V gave up 2 bases and J gave up 1 base, with 9 bases separating them. The CDR3 here is CASSQPDRSGANVLTF. The CDR3 nucleotides read TGTGCCAGCAGCCAACCGGACAGATCTGGGGCCAACGTCCTGACTTTC.

The chain carries TRBV27 and TRBJ2-7; the match to TRBD2 covers 8 bases. The CDR3 runs to 21 residues. Germline assignment: CDR1 MNHEY and CDR2 SMNVEV (reference sequence). The junction had 27 bases not matched to a gene; V was cut back by 4 bases and J by 4 bases. CDR3 loop: CASSSTRAGVGRNSGAYEQYF. In DNA form, the CDR3 reads TGTGCCAGCAGTTCCACTCGGGCGGGGGTCGGCCGGAATAGCGGGGCTTACGAGCAGTACTTC.

The chain has TRBV14 and TRBJ1-1, with D possibly matching TRBD1 (5 bases). The CDR3 runs 15 residues. Germline CDR1 SGHDN, CDR2 FVKESK. Trimming stripped 2 bases from V and 1 base from J, with 11 bases between. CDR3 loop: CASSQLGTGNTEAFF. CDR3 bases: TGTGCCAGCAGCCAACTAGGGACTGGGAACACTGAAGCTTTCTTT. Variable domain in full (rest from reference TRBV14 and TRBJ1-1): EAGVTQFPSHSVIEKGQTVTLRCDPISGHDNLYWYRRVMGKEIKFLLHFVKESKQDESGMPNNRFLAERTGGTYSTLKVQPAELEDSGVYFCASSQLGTGNTEAFFGQGTRLTVV.

The chain joins TRBV28 to TRBJ2-7; TRBD2 matches at 12 bases. Germline trimming cut 5 bases from V and 3 bases from J; bases unmatched to any gene: 5. Germline CDR1 reads MDHEN; CDR2 reads SYDVKM. The CDR3 runs to 15 residues. The CDR3 here is CASSPRLAGVYEQYF. Written as DNA, the CDR3 is TGTGCCAGCAGTCCAAGACTAGCGGGGGTCTACGAGCAGTACTTC.

The J gene is TRBJ1-5, the V gene TRBV15, with D possibly being TRBD1 (5 bases). From germline, CDR1 is LNHNV and CDR2 YYDKDF (reference sequence). The CDR3 spans 14 residues. Trimming took 0 bases from V and 10 from J, leaving 13 bases between them. The CDR3, as DNA: TGTGCCACCAGCAGAGATCGGGCGACAGTTCCCCAGCATTTT. Protein product: CATSRDRATVPQHF.

The V gene is TRBV19, the J gene TRBJ2-2; D call uncertain. The CDR3 totals 15 residues. Germline CDR1 LNHDA, CDR2 SQIVND (reference sequence). V shed 3 bases and J shed 1 base, with 9 bases lying between them. CDR3 protein: CASSIAPVNTGELFF. For the CDR3, the DNA is TGTGCCAGTAGTATCGCGCCGGTGAACACCGGGGAGCTGTTTTTT.

The rearrangement uses TRBV4-1 and TRBJ2-7, with TRBD1 identical over 7 bases. Germline V gene sequence: CDR1 MGHRA, CDR2 YSYEKL. CDR3 size: 15 residues. V dropped 1 base and J dropped 4; count of bases not matched to a gene: 7. As DNA, the CDR3 is TGCGCCAGCAGCCAAGTTGGGGACAGAGGTTACGAGCAGTACTTC. As protein: CASSQVGDRGYEQYF.

The chain links TRBV4-1 to TRBJ2-4, with D tentatively TRBD2 (5 bases). From germline, CDR1 is MGHRA and CDR2 YSYEKL. The CDR3 has 17 residues. V lost 0 bases, J lost 4 bases, and 16 bases lay in between. The CDR3 DNA is TGCGCCAGCAGCCAAGAAGATCGGAGGATGGTTAAAAACATTCAGTACTTC. Protein sequence: CASSQEDRRMVKNIQYF.

The chain joins TRBV28 to TRBJ1-5, with 11 nucleotides matching TRBD1. CDR3 length: 18 residues. V gave up 2 bases and J gave up 5 bases; unmatched junction bases: 11. Germline V CDR1 and CDR2: MDHEN, SYDVKM. The CDR3: CASSLPSVRDRGDQPQHF. The CDR3 region has the DNA TGTGCCAGCAGTTTACCCTCAGTCCGGGACAGGGGGGATCAGCCCCAGCATTTT.

This chain connects TRBV7-2 to TRBJ1-5, with a weak D call TRBD1 (6 bases). In germline, CDR1 is SGHTA, CDR2 FQGNSA. The CDR3 has 16 amino acids. V dropped 8 bases and J dropped 2 bases, with 19 bases sitting between them. The CDR3 sequence: CASGSNRETGNQPQHF. For the CDR3, the DNA is TGTGCCAGCGGATCCAACAGGGAAACCGGCAATCAGCCCCAGCATTTT.

The V call is TRBV23-1, the J call TRBJ1-1; D is possibly TRBD1 (6 bases). TRBV23-1 is an ORF, with its function uncertain. V shed 5 bases and J shed 4 bases, with 26 bases lying between them. This CDR3 comprises 18 residues. The CDR3 reads CASSWWVGQWGRITEAFF. The CDR3, as DNA: TGCGCCAGCAGTTGGTGGGTGGGACAATGGGGAAGGATCACTGAAGCTTTCTTT.

The J gene is TRBJ1-6, the V gene TRBV28; D gene uncertain. Germline V lookup: CDR1 MDHEN, CDR2 SYDVKM. This CDR3 has 13 residues. V lost 8 bases and J 7 bases, leaving 12 bases between the germline ends. Here the CDR3 DNA reads TGTGCCAGCCTCCCTCCGAGGAATTCACCCCTCCACTTT. This translates into CASLPPRNSPLHF.